The 17 T cell receptor beta chains reported below all come from one sample, sequenced in a study of molecular identifiers for immune sequencing clone quantification. Using its own MiXCR run on the PCR reads, TCRdb lists one record per CDR3 protein. The data show approximately 680,000 distinct CDR3 sequences, 25% seen once. What was sequenced was naive CD8+ T cells from blood, with Jurkat cell RNA spiked in. Noted subset: FACS-sorted CD8+CD4-CCR7+CD45RA+ naive T cells. These receptors were taken from a human donor in good health. Some libraries in this study had Jurkat cell RNA spiked in.

In its sample, this clonotype was seen many times. The chain has TRBV2 and TRBJ2-2; tentatively, D is TRBD1 (7 bases). The CDR3 covers 12 residues. Looked up from germline, CDR1 is SNHLY and CDR2 is FYNNEI. The V gene lost 6 bases and the J gene lost 14 bases, with 16 bases spanning the gap. CDR3 nucleotide sequence: TGTGCCAGCAGGTTCTTCCAGGGGGGCCTGTTTTTT. Translated: CASRFFQGGLFF.

The V call is TRBV19, the J call TRBJ2-1; TRBD1 aligns across 8 bases. Per germline, CDR1 LNHDA and CDR2 SQIVND (reference sequence). Trimming removed 3 bases from V and 3 bases from J; junction bases left unmatched: 7. The CDR3 contains 16 residues. The CDR3 sequence is CASSIGGRGLYNEQFF. The DNA for the CDR3 is TGTGCCAGTAGTATCGGCGGCAGGGGGCTCTACAATGAGCAGTTCTTC.

V usage is TRBV7-3 and J usage is TRBJ2-1; no clear D. Germline V gene data show CDR1 as SGHTA and CDR2 as FQGTGA. V lost 0 bases to trimming and J lost 2 bases, with 8 bases between them. The CDR3 is 15 amino acids. The CDR3 region is CASSLTSETYNEQFF. The CDR3 DNA is TGTGCCAGCAGCTTAACGAGCGAGACCTACAATGAGCAGTTCTTC.

This clonotype was counted only a few times. The junction differs from germline at one of its ends, possibly a read error. This chain joins TRBV5-8 and TRBJ2-2, with a tentative D call TRBD1 (6 bases). Germline V gives CDR1 SGHTS, CDR2 YDEGEE. CDR3 length: 15 amino acids. The DNA of the CDR3 is TGTGCCAGCTCTGGACTGGGGGCAAACACCGGGCAGCTCTACTTT. Translating gives CASSGLGANTGQLYF.

The chain carries TRBV18 and TRBJ1-5; 10 bases are a match to TRBD1. The CDR3 extends over 16 amino acids. J lost 7 bases, V lost 3 bases, and 9 bases had no gene match. Germline CDR1 is KGHSH and CDR2 is LQKENI. DNA for the CDR3: TGTGCCAGCTCACCGAGCGGACAGGGGGTACGGCAGCCCCAGCATTTT. It encodes CASSPSGQGVRQPQHF.

The gene calls are TRBV20-1 and TRBJ1-5; TRBD1 is a possible D gene (5 bases). V was shortened by 5 bases and J by 6 bases, with 20 bases between the two germline ends. CDR1 is DFQATT and CDR2 is SNEGSKA in the germline V gene (reference sequence). The CDR3 runs to 15 residues. The chain's CDR3 is CSAGGGRETGQPQHF. The CDR3 bases are TGCAGTGCTGGAGGAGGCAGGGAGACCGGTCAGCCCCAGCATTTT.

This clonotype has only a few counts. The gene calls are TRBV4-3 and TRBJ2-5; D perhaps matches TRBD2 (6 bases). V gave up 0 bases and J gave up 2 bases, with 13 bases separating them. The CDR3 is made up of 16 amino acids. Germline V gives CDR1 LGHNA, CDR2 YSLEER. The CDR3 loop reads CASSQEASAIQETQYF. The DNA for the CDR3 is TGCGCCAGCAGCCAAGAGGCTAGCGCAATACAAGAGACCCAGTACTTC.

In this sample, this clonotype turned up many times. V is TRBV28 and J is TRBJ2-7, with 7 bases aligning to TRBD2. The germline gives CDR1 MDHEN, CDR2 SYDVKM. This CDR3 contains 14 residues. J lost 2 bases, V lost 5 bases, and 6 bases had no gene match. CDR3 DNA sequence: TGTGCCAGCAGTCTGGGACTAAGGCCCTACGAGCAGTACTTC. It codes for CASSLGLRPYEQYF.

This clonotype appeared a single time. The CDR3 does not close with the conserved phenylalanine or tryptophan, likely indicating a read error. This chain joins TRBV28 and TRBJ2-3, with D tentatively TRBD2 (7 bases). The V gene lost 2 bases and the J gene lost 4 bases, with 13 bases spanning the gap. Per the germline V gene, CDR1 is MDHEN and CDR2 is SYDVKM. This CDR3 comprises 15 residues. CDR3 sequence: CASSLHRAGADTQYS. The CDR3 bases are TGTGCCAGCAGTTTACACAGGGCGGGAGCAGATACGCAGTATTCT.

This chain joins TRBV5-1 and TRBJ2-7, with D perhaps matching TRBD1 (6 bases). CDR1 and CDR2 (germline): SGHRS, YFSETQ. This CDR3 is built from 14 residues. Deletions cut 5 bases from V and 6 bases from J, with 18 bases between. The CDR3 region has the DNA TGCGCCAGCAGTTCCCCGGGACAAGTCTTCGAGCAGTACTTC. This encodes CASSSPGQVFEQYF.

This clonotype appeared a few times. J is TRBJ2-7 and V is TRBV20-1; D is ambiguous. CDR3 length equals 13 residues. The V gene's germline CDR1 is DFQATT and CDR2 SNEGSKA (reference sequence). Between the trimmed V and J ends, which lost 1 base and 3 bases, there was a span of 10 bases. This chain's CDR3 is CSARGPTLYEQYF. The DNA for the CDR3 is TGCAGTGCTAGAGGTCCGACCCTCTACGAGCAGTACTTC.

This clonotype was seen only a few times. The chain has TRBV4-1 and TRBJ2-7; D might be TRBD1 (6 bases). The V end was cut by 0 bases, the J end by 4 bases, with 10 bases between. The CDR3 is made up of 14 amino acids. From germline, CDR1 is MGHRA and CDR2 YSYEKL. The CDR3 DNA is TGCGCCAGCAGCCAAGAGACGACAGGTTACGAGCAGTACTTC. This gives the protein CASSQETTGYEQYF.

Turning to this clonotype: A much more abundant neighbour one base away suggests this may be a read error. The chain uses TRBV5-1 and TRBJ2-2; tentative D call: TRBD2 (5 bases). Germline CDR1 and CDR2: SGHRS and YFSETQ. Trimming removed 4 bases at V and 2 bases at J, with 12 bases between. The length of the CDR3 is 15 residues. CDR3 region: CASSRWRINTGELFF. The CDR3 DNA follows: TGCGCCAGCAGCCGGTGGAGGATAAACACCGGGGAGCTGTTTTTT.

The chain couples TRBV27 to TRBJ2-7; the match to TRBD2 covers 7 bases. CDR3 size: 14 residues. Trimming took 4 bases from V and 3 from J; bases not matched to a gene: 6. The germline V gene has CDR1 MNHEY and CDR2 SMNVEV (reference sequence). The CDR3: CASSSSAGYYEQYF. In DNA form, the CDR3 reads TGTGCCAGCAGTTCTTCAGCGGGGTACTACGAGCAGTACTTC.

This clonotype was recorded a few times. The V call is TRBV7-9, the J call TRBJ1-6; D may be TRBD1 (6 bases). Germline V gives CDR1 SEHNR, CDR2 FQNEAQ (reference sequence). V lost 4 bases and J 11 bases, leaving 21 bases between the germline ends. CDR3 length: 16 residues. CDR3 amino acids: CASSSTRGADLAPLHF. Here the CDR3 DNA reads TGTGCCAGCAGCTCCACGAGGGGGGCGGATTTGGCACCCCTCCACTTT.

As for this clonotype: A much larger clone is a single base away; this may be a read error. V is TRBV6-5 and J is TRBJ1-1; D is uncertain. There are 17 residues in the CDR3. Germline CDR1 is MNHEY and CDR2 is SVGAGI. In DNA, the CDR3 is TGTGCCAGCAGTTATTTCTCAATGGTCTCGGGCGTCGGTCGAGCTTCCTTT. Amino acid sequence: CASSYFSMVSGVGRASF.

About this clonotype itself: As the CDR3 is not closed by the conserved phenylalanine or tryptophan, this likely results from a read error. This chain links TRBV11-2 with TRBJ1-4; D call uncertain. The CDR3 runs 16 residues. Germline CDR1 is SGHAT and CDR2 is FQNNGV. Between the trimmed V and J ends, which lost 5 bases and 11 bases, there was a span of 24 bases. Here the CDR3 reads CASSQVPGSQPGKLFL. In DNA form, the CDR3 reads TGTGCCAGCAGCCAGGTCCCGGGGTCTCAGCCCGGGAAACTGTTTCTT.